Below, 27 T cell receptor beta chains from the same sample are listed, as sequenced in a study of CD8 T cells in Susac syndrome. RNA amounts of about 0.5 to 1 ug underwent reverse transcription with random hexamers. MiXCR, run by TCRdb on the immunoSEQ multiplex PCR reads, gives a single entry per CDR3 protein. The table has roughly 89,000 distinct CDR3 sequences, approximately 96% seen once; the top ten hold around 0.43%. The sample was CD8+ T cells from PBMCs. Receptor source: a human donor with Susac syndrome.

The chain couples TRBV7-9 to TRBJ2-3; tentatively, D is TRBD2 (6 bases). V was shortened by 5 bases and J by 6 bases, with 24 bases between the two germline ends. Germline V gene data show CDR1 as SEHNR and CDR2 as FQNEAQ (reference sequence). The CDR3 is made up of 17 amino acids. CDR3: CASSPIGGTPKADTQYF. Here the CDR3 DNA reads TGTGCCAGCAGCCCCATTGGAGGGACGCCAAAGGCCGATACGCAGTATTTT.

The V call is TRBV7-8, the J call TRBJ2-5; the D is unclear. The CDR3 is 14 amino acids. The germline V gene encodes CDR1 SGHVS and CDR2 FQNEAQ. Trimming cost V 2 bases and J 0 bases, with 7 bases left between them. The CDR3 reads CASSLIGYQETQYF. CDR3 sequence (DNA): TGTGCCAGCAGCTTAATTGGCTACCAAGAGACCCAGTACTTC.

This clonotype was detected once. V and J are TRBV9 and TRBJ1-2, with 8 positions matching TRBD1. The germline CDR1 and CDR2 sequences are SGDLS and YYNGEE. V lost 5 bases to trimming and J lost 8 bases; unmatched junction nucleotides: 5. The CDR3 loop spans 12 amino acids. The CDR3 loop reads CASSQGAGGYTF. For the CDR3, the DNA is TGTGCCAGCAGTCAGGGGGCCGGAGGCTACACCTTC.

CDR3 sequence reads: CASSSPRGYQGSTGELFF. The CDR3 DNA reads as TGTGCCAGCAGCTCCCCCCGGGGATACCAGGGGTCCACCGGGGAGCTGTTTTTT. The chain has TRBV7-3 and TRBJ2-2; maybe TRBD1 (6 bases). V shed 4 bases and J shed 4 bases, with 22 bases lying between them. In germline, CDR1 is SGHTA, CDR2 FQGTGA. This CDR3 contains 18 residues.

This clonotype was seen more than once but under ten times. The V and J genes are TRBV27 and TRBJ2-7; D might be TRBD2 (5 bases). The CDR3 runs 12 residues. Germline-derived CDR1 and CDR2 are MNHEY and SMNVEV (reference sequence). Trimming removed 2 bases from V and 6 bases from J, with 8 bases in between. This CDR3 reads CASSLIEGEQYF. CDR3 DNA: TGTGCCAGCAGTTTAATTGAGGGCGAGCAGTACTTC.

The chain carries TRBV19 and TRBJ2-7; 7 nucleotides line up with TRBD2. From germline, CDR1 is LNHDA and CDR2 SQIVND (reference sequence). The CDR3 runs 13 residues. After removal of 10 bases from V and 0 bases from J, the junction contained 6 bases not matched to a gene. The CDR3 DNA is TGTGCCACCGAGGGCGGGAGCTCCTACGAGCAGTACTTC. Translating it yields CATEGGSSYEQYF.

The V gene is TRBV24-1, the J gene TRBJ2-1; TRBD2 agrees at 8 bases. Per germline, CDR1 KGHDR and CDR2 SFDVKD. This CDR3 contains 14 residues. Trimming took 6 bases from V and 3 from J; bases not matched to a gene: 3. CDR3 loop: CATSRRGDYNEQFF. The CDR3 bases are TGTGCCACCAGTAGGCGGGGGGACTACAATGAGCAGTTCTTC.

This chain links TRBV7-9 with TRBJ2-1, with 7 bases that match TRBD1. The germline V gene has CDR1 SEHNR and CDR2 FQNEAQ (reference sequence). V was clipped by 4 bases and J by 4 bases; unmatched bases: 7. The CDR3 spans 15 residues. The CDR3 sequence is CASSSPGQRYNEQFF. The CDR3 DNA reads TGTGCCAGCAGCTCTCCGGGACAGCGTTACAATGAGCAGTTCTTC. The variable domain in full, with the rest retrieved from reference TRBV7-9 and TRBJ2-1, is DTGVSQNPRHKITKRGQNVTFRCDPISEHNRLYWYRQTLGQGPEFLTYFQNEAQLEKSRLLSDRFSAERPKGSFSTLEIQRTEQGDSAMYLCASSSPGQRYNEQFFGPGTRLTVL.

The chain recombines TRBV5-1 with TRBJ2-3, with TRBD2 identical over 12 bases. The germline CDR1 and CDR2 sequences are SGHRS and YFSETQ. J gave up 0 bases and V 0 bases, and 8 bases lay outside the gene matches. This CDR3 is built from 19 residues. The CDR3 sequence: CASSLETSGGHPSTDTQYF. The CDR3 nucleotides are TGCGCCAGCAGCTTGGAGACTAGCGGGGGTCATCCTAGCACAGATACGCAGTATTTT.

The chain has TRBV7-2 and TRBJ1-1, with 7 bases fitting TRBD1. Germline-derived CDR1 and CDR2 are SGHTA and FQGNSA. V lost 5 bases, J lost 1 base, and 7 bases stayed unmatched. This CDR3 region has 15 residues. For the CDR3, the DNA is TGTGCCAGCAGCCTCACAGGGGAAACGAACACTGAAGCTTTCTTT. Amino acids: CASSLTGETNTEAFF.

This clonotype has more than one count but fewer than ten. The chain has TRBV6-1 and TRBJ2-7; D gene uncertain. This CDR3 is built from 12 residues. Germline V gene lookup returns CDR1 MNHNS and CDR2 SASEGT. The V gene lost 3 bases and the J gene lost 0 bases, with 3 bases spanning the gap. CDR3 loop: CASSDGSYEQYV. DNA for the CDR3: TGTGCCAGCAGTGACGGCTCCTACGAGCAGTACGTC.

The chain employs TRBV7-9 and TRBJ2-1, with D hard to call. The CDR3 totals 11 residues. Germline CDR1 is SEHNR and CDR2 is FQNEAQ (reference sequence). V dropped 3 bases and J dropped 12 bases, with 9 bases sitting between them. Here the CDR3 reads CASSLGRWQFF. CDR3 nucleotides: TGTGCCAGCAGCTTGGGTCGATGGCAGTTCTTC. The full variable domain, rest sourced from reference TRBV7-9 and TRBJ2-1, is DTGVSQNPRHKITKRGQNVTFRCDPISEHNRLYWYRQTLGQGPEFLTYFQNEAQLEKSRLLSDRFSAERPKGSFSTLEIQRTEQGDSAMYLCASSLGRWQFFGPGTRLTVL.

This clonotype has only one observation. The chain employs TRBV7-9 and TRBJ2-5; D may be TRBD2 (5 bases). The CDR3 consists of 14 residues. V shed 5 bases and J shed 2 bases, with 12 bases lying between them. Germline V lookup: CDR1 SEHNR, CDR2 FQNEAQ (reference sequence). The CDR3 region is CASSPMRVQETQYF. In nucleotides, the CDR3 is TGTGCCAGCAGCCCAATGAGGGTTCAAGAGACCCAGTACTTC.

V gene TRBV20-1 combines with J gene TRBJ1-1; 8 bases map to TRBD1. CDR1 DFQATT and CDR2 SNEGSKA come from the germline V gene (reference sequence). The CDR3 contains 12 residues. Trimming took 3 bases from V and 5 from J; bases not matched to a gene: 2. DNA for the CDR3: TGCAGTGCTAGTCAGGGGGCAACTGAAGCTTTCTTT. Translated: CSASQGATEAFF.

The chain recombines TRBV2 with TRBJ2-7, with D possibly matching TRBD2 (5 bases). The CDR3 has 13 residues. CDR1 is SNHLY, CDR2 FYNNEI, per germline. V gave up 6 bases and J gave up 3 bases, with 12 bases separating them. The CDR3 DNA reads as TGTGCCAGCAGCGTAGGACTGGGCTACGAGCAGTACTTC. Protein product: CASSVGLGYEQYF.

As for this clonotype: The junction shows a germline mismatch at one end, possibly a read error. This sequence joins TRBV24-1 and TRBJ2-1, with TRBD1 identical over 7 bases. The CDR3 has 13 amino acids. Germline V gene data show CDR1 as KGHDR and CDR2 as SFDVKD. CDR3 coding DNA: TGTGCCACCCGACAGGGCGGCTACGATGAGCAGTTCTTC. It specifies CATRQGGYDEQFF.

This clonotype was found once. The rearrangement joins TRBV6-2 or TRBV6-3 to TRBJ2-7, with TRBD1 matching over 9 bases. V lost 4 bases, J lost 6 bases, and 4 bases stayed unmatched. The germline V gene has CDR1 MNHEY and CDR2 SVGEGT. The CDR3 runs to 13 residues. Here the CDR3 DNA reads TGTGCCAGCAGTTTTACAGGGGGCGCCGAGCAGTACTTC. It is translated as CASSFTGGAEQYF.

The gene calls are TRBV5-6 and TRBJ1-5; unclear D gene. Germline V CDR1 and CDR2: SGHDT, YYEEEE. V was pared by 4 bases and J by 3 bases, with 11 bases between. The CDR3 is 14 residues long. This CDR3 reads CASSDAPSNQPQHF. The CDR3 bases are TGTGCCAGCAGCGATGCCCCTTCCAATCAGCCCCAGCATTTT.

The DNA for the CDR3 is TGTGCCAGCAGCTTAGAGACAGGGGACGAGCAGTACTTC. Amino acid sequence: CASSLETGDEQYF. This chain uses TRBV11-2 with TRBJ2-7, with 8 bases aligning to TRBD1. J gave up 5 bases and V 0 bases, and 0 bases lay outside the gene matches. The CDR3 has 13 amino acids. Germline V gives CDR1 SGHAT, CDR2 FQNNGV.

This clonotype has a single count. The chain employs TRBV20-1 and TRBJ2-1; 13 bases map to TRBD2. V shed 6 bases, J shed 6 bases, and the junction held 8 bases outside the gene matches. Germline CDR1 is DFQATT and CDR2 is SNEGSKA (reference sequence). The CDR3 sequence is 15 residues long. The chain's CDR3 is CSATTSGRPVNEQFF. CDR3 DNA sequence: TGCAGTGCAACGACTAGCGGGAGGCCGGTCAATGAGCAGTTCTTC.

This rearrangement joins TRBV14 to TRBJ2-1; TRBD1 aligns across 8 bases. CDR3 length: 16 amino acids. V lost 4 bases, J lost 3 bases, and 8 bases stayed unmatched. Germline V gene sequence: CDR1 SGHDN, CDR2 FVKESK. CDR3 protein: CASSRRRTGNYNEQFF. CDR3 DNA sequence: TGTGCCAGCAGCCGCAGGCGGACAGGGAACTACAATGAGCAGTTCTTC.

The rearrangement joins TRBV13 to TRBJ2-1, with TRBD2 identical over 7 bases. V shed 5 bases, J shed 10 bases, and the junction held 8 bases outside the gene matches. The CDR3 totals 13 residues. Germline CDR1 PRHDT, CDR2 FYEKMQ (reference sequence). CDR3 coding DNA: TGTGCCAGCAGCCTCAAGGGCGGGAGCGAGCAGTTCTTC. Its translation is CASSLKGGSEQFF.

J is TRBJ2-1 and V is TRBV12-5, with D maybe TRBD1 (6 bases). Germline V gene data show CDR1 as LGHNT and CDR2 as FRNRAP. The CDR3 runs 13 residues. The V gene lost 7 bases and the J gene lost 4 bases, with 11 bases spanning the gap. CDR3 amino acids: CASAGERYNEQFF. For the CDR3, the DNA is TGTGCTAGTGCAGGGGAAAGATACAATGAGCAGTTCTTC.

DNA for the CDR3: TGCAGCGTTGACAGGGGAGGTACAGATACGCAGTATTTT. Its protein is CSVDRGGTDTQYF. The chain has TRBV29-1 and TRBJ2-3, with D perhaps matching TRBD1 or TRBD2 (6 bases each). The CDR3 runs 13 residues. Trimming removed 3 bases from V and 3 bases from J, with 10 bases in between. Germline assignment: CDR1 SQVTM and CDR2 ANQGSEA.

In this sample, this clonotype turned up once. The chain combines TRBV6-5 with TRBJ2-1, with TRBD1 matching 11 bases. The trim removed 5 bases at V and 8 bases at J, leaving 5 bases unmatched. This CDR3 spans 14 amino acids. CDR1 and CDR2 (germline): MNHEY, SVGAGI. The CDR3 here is CASSQDRGRDEQFF. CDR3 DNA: TGTGCCAGCAGTCAGGACAGGGGGCGGGATGAGCAGTTCTTC.

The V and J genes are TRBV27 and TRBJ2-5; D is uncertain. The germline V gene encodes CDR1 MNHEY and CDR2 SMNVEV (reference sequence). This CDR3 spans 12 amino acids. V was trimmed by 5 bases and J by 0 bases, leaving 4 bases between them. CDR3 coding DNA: TGTGCCAGCAGTACCGACCAAGAGACCCAGTACTTC. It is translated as CASSTDQETQYF.

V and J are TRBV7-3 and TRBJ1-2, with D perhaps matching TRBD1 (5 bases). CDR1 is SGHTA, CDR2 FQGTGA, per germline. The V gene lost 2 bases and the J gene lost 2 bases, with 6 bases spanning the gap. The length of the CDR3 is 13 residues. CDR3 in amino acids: CASSLGGNYGYTF. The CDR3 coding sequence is TGTGCCAGCAGCTTAGGGGGGAACTATGGCTACACCTTC.